This T cell receptor (beta chain) was identified during a study of regulatory T cells in long-lasting Graves disease. Notes on the study in general: Patients with persistent Graves' had lower TCR diversity than newly diagnosed patients.

Noted time point: newly diagnosed GD, antithyroid drugs for less than 3 months. Isolated PBMC RNA provided the starting material for the TCR library. CDR3 regions were amplified by Arm-PCR using iRepertoire HTBI primers to build TCR beta libraries. TCRdb re-called the multiplex PCR reads with MiXCR, one entry per CDR3 protein. The top ten hold less than 45% of the sample, which has approximately 310,000 distinct CDR3 sequences, 15% to 20% seen once. This clonotype has a count of ten or more. Its antigen is as yet unknown. This TCR came from a female donor with Graves disease. The sample consisted of peripheral blood mononuclear cells (PBMCs), taken at new diagnosis, from a patient treated with antithyroid drugs.

CDR3 sequence: CASSPWSSPPDEQFF. In nucleotides, the CDR3 is TGTGCCAGCAGCCCGTGGAGCTCACCTCCCGATGAGCAGTTCTTC. The gene calls are TRBV7-9 and TRBJ2-1; D ambiguous. The CDR3 loop spans 15 amino acids. Germline-derived CDR1 and CDR2 are SEHNR and FQNEAQ (reference sequence). V lost 5 bases and J 8 bases, leaving 19 bases between the germline ends.